This T cell receptor beta chain comes out of a study of control samples from healthy donors and cancer patients. The V segment lost 6 bases and the J segment 3 bases; nucleotides outside the gene matches: 8. The germline CDR1 and CDR2 sequences are MNHEY and SVGAGI. CDR3 length equals 15 residues. The method was immunoSEQ multiplex PCR; TCRdb's version includes in-frame clones alone and lacks a portion of them. The sample consists of over 200,000 clones, over 70% of them appearing once. This sequence joins TRBV6-5 and TRBJ2-3; TRBD1 matches 8 bases. Sequenced: PBMCs. This clonotype originated in a woman aged 60 to 75 with lung cancer. In nucleotides, the CDR3 is TGTGCCAGCAGGGCCCAGGGGGCGGGTACAGATACGCAGTATTTT. Its translation is CASRAQGAGTDTQYF.